The TCR beta chain described here comes from a study of OX40 agonist ivuxolimab in advanced cancers. Looking at the study overall: Dose-escalation patients suffered from hepatocellular carcinoma, melanoma, renal cell or head and neck cancer. Study-wide results and caveats: The CD4+ and CD8+ T cells in the blood had expanded clonally by week 6 at 0.1 to 3.0 mg/kg. CD8+ T cells (on average) carried more expanded clones than CD4+ T cells.

V was pared by 2 bases and J by 5 bases, with 4 bases of the junction left unmatched. The CDR3 consists of 14 residues. Germline CDR1 and CDR2: KGHSH and LQKENI. The repertoire was sequenced with immunoSEQ multiplex PCR; TCRdb's copy has only in-frame clones and lacks some. The sample lists tens of thousands of clones; about 86% were seen once. In the case of this clone: Its specificity is not known.

The sequences come from CD4+ or CD8+ T cells sorted from blood, collected in a trial of the OX40 agonist ivuxolimab. The genes are TRBV18 and TRBJ2-7; 9 bases are a match to TRBD1. This receptor was identified in an adult with an advanced solid tumor such as melanoma, head and neck, liver or kidney cancer. CDR3 nucleotides: TGTGCCAGCTCACCAAGGACAGGGGCCAACGAGCAGTACTTC. Its translation is CASSPRTGANEQYF.